Sequencing of this T cell receptor beta chain was carried out in a study of PD-1 blockade in classical Hodgkin lymphoma. Note on this clone: Antigen specificity is unknown.

V lost 4 bases and J lost 0, with 7 bases in between. Germline V gene data show CDR1 as SNHLY and CDR2 as FYNNEI. The CDR3 is 14 amino acids. The table came from immunoSEQ multiplex PCR; TCRdb's copy has only in-frame clones and leaves some out. The profile shows under 20,000 clones, roughly 72% of them singletons. Study results and limitations: It was reported that newly diagnosed patients had less baseline TCR diversity than healthy donors. By C4D1, CD4+ diversity increased significantly, especially in complete responders. The causes of the repertoire differences, possibly disease activity or prior therapy, remain undefined. Complete responders showed a baseline diversity that resembled the diversity of newly diagnosed patients.

The sample's time point: cycle 4 day 1 (C4D1), after less than seven weeks of nivolumab. Exposure to brentuximab vedotin varied, and each patient had relapsed following autologous stem cell transplantation. This chain connects TRBV2 to TRBJ1-3; unclear D gene. Sample: peripheral blood mononuclear cells (PBMCs), taken before the fourth cycle of nivolumab. The TCR originated in a human donor with classical Hodgkin lymphoma. The CDR3, as DNA: TGTGCCAGCAGTGCCCGCGTCTCTGGAAACACCATATATTTT. Translating gives CASSARVSGNTIYF.